This TCR beta chain was recorded in a study of identical twins. This clonotype came up many times. As yet, its antigen is unknown. MiXCR, applied by TCRdb to the 5' RACE reads, yields one record per CDR3 protein. The sample shows around 280,000 distinct CDR3 sequences, about 8.9% of them seen only once. General study results and limits: A partial confounding effect on zero-insertion analyses could come from invariant MAIT and iNKT cells. Cross-sectional statistical analysis was relied on for the conclusions, without the same donors being followed.

J gave up 5 bases and V 5 bases, and 7 bases lay outside the gene matches. Per the germline V gene, CDR1 is SNHLY and CDR2 is FYNNEI. CDR3 length: 14 residues. A further study also used this sample, focusing on yellow fever vaccine responses in identical twins.

This chain joins TRBV2 and TRBJ1-1; 8 bases are a match to TRBD1. The sequenced sample consisted of memory (CD45RO+) T cells sorted from blood. This clonotype originated in a woman between 18 and 29 years old in good health. CDR3 DNA: TGTGCCAGCAGTCTCAGGGGGCGTTTTACTGAAGCTTTCTTT. It translates to CASSLRGRFTEAFF.